The T cell receptor (beta chain) under discussion was sequenced for a study of blood T cell repertoires in COVID-19. Looking at the study overall: In each case, the material was cDNA or gDNA derived from T cells, B-cell-depleted T cells, or PBMCs.

As handled by the study authors: Reference gene primer amplification yielded estimated nucleated cell counts. TCRdb's copy holds only in-frame clones and misses some; the assay was immunoSEQ multiplex PCR. V, J and clone size were drawn from that table, and D and trimming were deduced from the DNA. The repertoire includes some 150,000 clones, around four fifths of them detected once, and 3.6% sits in the top ten. The germline V gene has CDR1 MNHEY and CDR2 SMNVEV (reference sequence). CDR3 length: 16 residues. The V gene lost 4 bases and the J gene lost 0 bases, with 13 bases spanning the gap. Participants were aged about 18 to 100 years from approximately 23 US areas. Cohorts were determined from participant-reported clinical history.

The gene calls are TRBV27 and TRBJ1-3; D unclear. Input material: PBMCs or T cells enriched from blood (not recorded which). This TCR derives from a woman in her fifties or sixties in a cohort exposed to, infected with or recovered from COVID-19 (not recorded which). In nucleotides, the CDR3 is TGTGCCAGCAGTTGGCGGCACCGAGACTCTGGAAACACCATATATTTT. Translated, it gives CASSWRHRDSGNTIYF.